What follows describes a single T cell receptor beta chain. Antigen: not known. A read error is possible here, since a much larger clone lies one base away. The record originates from a study of blood T cells in healthy people across ages. General study points: The recorded TCR beta diversity per million T cells decreased in a roughly linear manner with age.

The second PCR ran about 6 to 12 cycles with a sample-barcoded 5' primer and J-beta primers. TCRdb processed the 5' RACE reads anew with MiXCR; each CDR3 protein has one entry. The table lists about 1.4 million distinct CDR3 sequences, roughly 60% of them singletons. The CDR3 totals 16 residues. Germline V gives CDR1 SEHNR, CDR2 FQNEAQ (reference sequence). V gave up 5 bases and J gave up 7 bases; unmatched junction bases: 16. This sequence joins TRBV7-9 and TRBJ2-7; TRBD1 matches at 8 bases. The TCR was taken from a man aged 18 to 29 in good health. The sequencing input was blood. CDR3 amino acids: CASSGGRDRTYNEQYF. DNA of the CDR3: TGTGCCAGCAGCGGCGGTCGGGACAGGACTTACAATGAGCAGTACTTC.